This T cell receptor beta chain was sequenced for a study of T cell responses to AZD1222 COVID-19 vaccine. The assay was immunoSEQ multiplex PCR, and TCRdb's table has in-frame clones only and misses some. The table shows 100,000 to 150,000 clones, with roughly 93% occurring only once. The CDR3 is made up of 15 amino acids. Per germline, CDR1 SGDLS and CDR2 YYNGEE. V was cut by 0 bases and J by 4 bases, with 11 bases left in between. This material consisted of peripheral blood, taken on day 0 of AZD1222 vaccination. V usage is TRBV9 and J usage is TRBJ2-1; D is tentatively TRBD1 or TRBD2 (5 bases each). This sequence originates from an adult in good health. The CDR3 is CASSVVGATYNEQFF. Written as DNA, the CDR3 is TGTGCCAGCAGCGTAGTCGGGGCCACTTACAATGAGCAGTTCTTC. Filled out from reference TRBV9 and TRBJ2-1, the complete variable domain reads DSGVTQTPKHLITATGQRVTLRCSPRSGDLSVYWYQQSLDQGLQFLIQYYNGEERAKGNILERFSAQQFPDLHSELNLSSLELGDSALYFCASSVVGATYNEQFFGPGTRLTVL.